Ten or more counts support the clone carrying this T cell receptor beta chain. Amplification of TCR beta CDR3 regions used RNA transcripts. HTBI primers were employed in first-round RT-PCR, then a second-round multiplex PCR followed. TCRdb reprocessed the multiplex PCR reads via MiXCR and lists one record per CDR3 protein. Of 600,000 to 950,000 distinct CDR3 sequences listed, 40% are singletons. V lost 6 bases and J lost 0; bases outside the gene matches: 5. The germline V gene encodes CDR1 SNHLY and CDR2 FYNNEI. The CDR3 extends over 16 amino acids. These data are taken from a study of Graves' ophthalmopathy and Graves' hyperthyroidism.

The chain joins TRBV2 to TRBJ2-6, with 7 positions matching TRBD1. The source is an adult man with Graves' ophthalmopathy. Source material: peripheral blood. Written as DNA, the CDR3 is TGTGCCAGCAGCTCGGGACAGATCTCTGGGGCCAACGTCCTGACTTTC. It specifies CASSSGQISGANVLTF. Drawing the rest from reference TRBV2 and TRBJ2-6, the complete variable domain is EPEVTQTPSHQVTQMGQEVILRCVPISNHLYFYWYRQILGQKVEFLVSFYNNEISEKSEIFDDQFSVERPDGSNFTLKIRSTKLEDSAMYFCASSSGQISGANVLTFGAGSRLTVL.